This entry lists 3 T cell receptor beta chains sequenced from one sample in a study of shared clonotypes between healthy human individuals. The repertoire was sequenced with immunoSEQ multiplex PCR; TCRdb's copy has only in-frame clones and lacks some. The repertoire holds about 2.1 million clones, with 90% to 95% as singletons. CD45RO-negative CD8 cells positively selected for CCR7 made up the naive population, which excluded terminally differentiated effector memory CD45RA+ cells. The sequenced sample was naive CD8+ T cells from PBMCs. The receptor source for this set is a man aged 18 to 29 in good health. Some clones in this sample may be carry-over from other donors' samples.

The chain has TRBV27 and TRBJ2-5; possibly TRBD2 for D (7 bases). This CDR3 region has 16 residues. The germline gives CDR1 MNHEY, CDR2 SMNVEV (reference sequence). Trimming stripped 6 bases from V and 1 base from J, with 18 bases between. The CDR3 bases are TGTGCCAGCAGACCAGGGGAGGGGTTCTTCCAAGAGACCCAGTACTTC. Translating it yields CASRPGEGFFQETQYF.

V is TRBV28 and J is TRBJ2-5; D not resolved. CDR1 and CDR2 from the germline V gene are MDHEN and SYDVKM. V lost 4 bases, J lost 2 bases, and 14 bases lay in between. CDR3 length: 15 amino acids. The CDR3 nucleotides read TGTGCCAGCAGTTACGCGTTGGCAGAACAAGAGACCCAGTACTTC. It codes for CASSYALAEQETQYF.

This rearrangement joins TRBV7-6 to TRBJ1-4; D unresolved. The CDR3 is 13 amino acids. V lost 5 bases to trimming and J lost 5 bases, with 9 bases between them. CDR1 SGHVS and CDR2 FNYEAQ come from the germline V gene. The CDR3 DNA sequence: TGTGCCAGCAGCCCCATGGCCAATGAAAAACTGTTTTTT. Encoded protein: CASSPMANEKLFF. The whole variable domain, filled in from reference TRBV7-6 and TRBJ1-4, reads GAGVSQSPRYKVTKRGQDVALRCDPISGHVSLYWYRQALGQGPEFLTYFNYEAQQDKSGLPNDRFSAERPEGSISTLTIQRTEQRDSAMYRCASSPMANEKLFFGSGTQLSVL.